A selection of T cell receptor beta chains follows, all from one sample in a study of regulatory T cells in long-lasting Graves disease. Using its own MiXCR run on the multiplex PCR reads, TCRdb lists one record per CDR3 protein. The data hold approximately 470,000 distinct CDR3 sequences, with 15% to 20% observed a single time. These data were also filed under a second study, of T cells in Graves' hyperthyroidism and ophthalmopathy.

The source material was peripheral blood mononuclear cells (PBMCs), sampled at new diagnosis, from a patient treated with antithyroid drugs. The receptors were sampled from a man aged 40-49 years with Graves disease. The conserved cysteine and the conserved F or W are not part of the CDR3 here. The D gene is left open where the match is weak.

v_call: TRBV28; d_call: TRBD2; cdr3_aa: ASSSRGRPNTGELF
v_call: TRBV20-1; d_call: TRBD2; cdr3_aa: SARGLAGGEAYEQY
v_call: TRBV12-5; d_call: TRBD1; cdr3_aa: ASGLTDRGGELF
v_call: TRBV29-1; d_call: -; cdr3_aa: SVADYNEQF
v_call: TRBV11-3; d_call: TRBD2; cdr3_aa: ASSTGTSDHNEQF
v_call: TRBV12-3/TRBV12-4; d_call: -; cdr3_aa: ASRIGRQPQH
v_call: TRBV12-3/TRBV12-4; d_call: TRBD2; cdr3_aa: ATTFGGGGYNEQF
v_call: TRBV27; d_call: -; cdr3_aa: ASSFVRGSSDTQY
v_call: TRBV3-1; d_call: TRBD2; cdr3_aa: ASSGLAYSSYNEQF
v_call: TRBV20-1; d_call: -; cdr3_aa: SASGVFGGANVLT
v_call: TRBV30; d_call: -; cdr3_aa: AWSVRPGEAF
v_call: TRBV5-1; d_call: -; cdr3_aa: ASSLEGAINQPQH
v_call: TRBV6-2/TRBV6-3; d_call: -; cdr3_aa: ASSEIRGTIMNTEAF
v_call: TRBV13; d_call: TRBD2; cdr3_aa: ASSTRLAGGETQY
v_call: TRBV5-5; d_call: -; cdr3_aa: ASSFGNYEQY
v_call: TRBV11-1; d_call: -; cdr3_aa: ASSQPRGGGAGTEAF